This TCR beta chain was captured by sequencing in a study of the immune and genomic landscape of osteosarcoma. Osteosarcoma specimens were post-treatment primary, local recurrence and metastasis tumors from poor-prognosis patients. Clones were sequenced by immunoSEQ multiplex PCR, and TCRdb holds only the in-frame ones, with some missing. The table includes over a thousand clones, around 68% detected once. The length of the CDR3 is 15 residues. Germline CDR1 and CDR2: SGHRS and YFSETQ. Trimming took 4 bases from V and 3 from J; bases not matched to a gene: 7. V gene TRBV5-1 combines with J gene TRBJ1-2, with 9 nucleotides matching TRBD1. Material for sequencing was metastatic tumor tissue from the lung. The receptor was isolated from a boy younger than 18 with osteosarcoma. CDR3 sequence (DNA): TGCGCCAGCAGCGGAGGGACAGGGTCATACTATGGCTACACCTTC. Its protein product is CASSGGTGSYYGYTF.